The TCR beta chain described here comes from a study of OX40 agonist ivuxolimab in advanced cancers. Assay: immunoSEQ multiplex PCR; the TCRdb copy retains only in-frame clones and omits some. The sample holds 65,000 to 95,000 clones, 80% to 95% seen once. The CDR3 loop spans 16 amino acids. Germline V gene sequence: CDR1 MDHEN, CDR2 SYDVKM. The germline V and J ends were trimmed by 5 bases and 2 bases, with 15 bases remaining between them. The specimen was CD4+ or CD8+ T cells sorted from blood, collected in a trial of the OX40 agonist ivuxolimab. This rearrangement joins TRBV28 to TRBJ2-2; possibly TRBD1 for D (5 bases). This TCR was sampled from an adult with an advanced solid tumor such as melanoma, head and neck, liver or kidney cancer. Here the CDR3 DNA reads TGTGCCAGCAGTGTGCAGGGTACTGCTAACACCGGGGAGCTGTTTTTT. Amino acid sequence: CASSVQGTANTGELFF.